The 5 T cell receptor beta chains presented below share a single source sample, sequenced in a study of cytomegalovirus exposure and HLA in healthy donors. Primers included in the PCR were 60 Vbeta and 13 Jbeta primers. Method: immunoSEQ multiplex PCR; TCRdb's copy keeps in-frame clones and lacks some. The table has some 98,000 clones, more than 75% seen once. Input material: PBMCs. The origin of the receptors is a human donor in good health.

The chain links TRBV6-5 to TRBJ2-3; D is possibly TRBD1 (5 bases). This CDR3 is 15 amino acids long. Germline loops: CDR1 MNHEY, CDR2 SVGAGI. The V gene lost 4 bases and the J gene lost 3 bases, with 14 bases spanning the gap. The CDR3 spells CASSWEGDLTDTQYF. The CDR3 DNA reads as TGTGCCAGCAGTTGGGAAGGGGATTTGACAGATACGCAGTATTTT.

The chain links TRBV11-2 to TRBJ2-7, with 9 bases fitting TRBD2. CDR3 length: 16 amino acids. Germline loops: CDR1 SGHAT, CDR2 FQNNGV. V gave up 0 bases and J gave up 6 bases; unmatched junction bases: 9. The CDR3 DNA reads TGTGCCAGCAGCTTAGATCCGAGCGGGAGGATCTCCGAGCAGTACTTC. This sequence encodes CASSLDPSGRISEQYF.

The sample holds a few counts of this clone. This chain joins TRBV4-3 and TRBJ1-1; 9 nucleotides line up with TRBD1. The germline gives CDR1 LGHNA, CDR2 YSLEER. This CDR3 spans 14 amino acids. The V and J ends lost 1 base and 5 bases, in that order; junction bases with no gene match: 2. Here the CDR3 reads CASSQGGTGTEAFF. The CDR3 bases are TGCGCCAGCAGCCAAGGTGGGACAGGGACTGAAGCTTTCTTT.

This rearrangement joins TRBV5-1 to TRBJ1-5, with unresolved D. Germline V gives CDR1 SGHRS, CDR2 YFSETQ. Trimming shortened V by 0 bases and J by 6 bases, and 7 bases separated the two germline ends. This CDR3 comprises 13 residues. The CDR3 loop reads CASSLEGGQPQHF. CDR3 in DNA: TGCGCCAGCAGCTTGGAAGGAGGTCAGCCCCAGCATTTT.

The chain carries TRBV30 and TRBJ1-4; D not certain. Germline CDR1 and CDR2: GTSNPN and SVGIG (reference sequence). Trimming took off 1 base at V and 7 bases at J, with 13 bases between the two ends. The CDR3 is 14 residues long. In nucleotides, the CDR3 is TGTGCCTGGAGTGGCGCACAGATATCTGAAAAACTGTTTTTT. This sequence encodes CAWSGAQISEKLFF. The variable domain in full, completed from reference TRBV30 and TRBJ1-4, reads SQTIHQWPATLVQPVGSPLSLECTVEGTSNPNLYWYRQAAGRGLQLLFYSVGIGQISSEVPQNLSASRPQDRQFILSSKKLLLSDSGFYLCAWSGAQISEKLFFGSGTQLSVL.